Sequencing of this T cell receptor beta chain was carried out in a study of T cells in Graves' hyperthyroidism and ophthalmopathy. Germline CDR1 and CDR2: LNHDA and SQIVND (reference sequence). V dropped 8 bases and J dropped 3; count of bases not matched to a gene: 4. The CDR3 totals 13 residues. Amplification targeted TCR beta CDR3 regions from RNA transcripts. Using the HTBI primer set, a first-round RT-PCR was run on the TCR CDR3. TCRdb reprocessed the multiplex PCR reads via MiXCR and lists one record per CDR3 protein. The table includes hundreds of thousands of distinct CDR3 sequences, approximately 15% detected once.

The rearrangement joins TRBV19 to TRBJ1-2; 9 bases align to TRBD1. Sequenced material: blood. The TCR sequence derives from a man between 18 and 29 years old with Graves' ophthalmopathy. The CDR3 DNA sequence: TGTGCCAGTCAAACAGGGGGCCACTATGGCTACACCTTC. Its translation: CASQTGGHYGYTF.